The 25 T cell receptor beta chains given below trace back to one sample, sequenced in a study of T cells in Graves' hyperthyroidism and ophthalmopathy. Amplification of TCR beta CDR3 regions used RNA as the template. During a first-round RT-PCR of the TCR CDR3, the HTBI primer set was used. TCRdb reprocessed the multiplex PCR reads with MiXCR, giving one entry per CDR3 protein. The sample lists about 350,000 distinct CDR3 sequences; approximately 13% were seen once. The material sequenced was blood. These receptors were obtained from a woman aged 25 to 39 with Graves' hyperthyroidism.

This clonotype was recorded at least ten times. V is TRBV19 and J is TRBJ2-5; no clear D. The germline V gene encodes CDR1 LNHDA and CDR2 SQIVND (reference sequence). Between the trimmed V and J ends, which lost 7 bases and 3 bases, there was a span of 18 bases. The CDR3 contains 15 residues. CDR3 coding DNA: TGTGCCAGTACCCCGCGGCGAACGGCGGAAGAGACCCAGTACTTC. Its translation is CASTPRRTAEETQYF.

The chain combines TRBV12-3 or TRBV12-4 with TRBJ2-2; the match to TRBD2 covers 9 bases. V lost 6 bases, J lost 5 bases, and 7 bases stayed unmatched. The CDR3 loop spans 15 amino acids. CDR3 sequence (DNA): TGTGCCAGCAGCCCCCTAGCGGGACCTACCGGGGAGCTGTTTTTT. Its protein is CASSPLAGPTGELFF.

The sample holds many counts of this clonotype. The rearrangement uses TRBV30 and TRBJ1-5; possible D gene TRBD1, 6 bases. CDR1 is GTSNPN, CDR2 SVGIG, per germline (reference sequence). This CDR3 has 13 residues. Trimming took 0 bases from V and 4 from J, leaving 7 bases between them. The CDR3 here is CAWSVQGNQPQHF. The CDR3 DNA is TGTGCCTGGAGTGTACAGGGAAATCAGCCCCAGCATTTT.

This clonotype was seen repeatedly, ten times or more. The V gene is TRBV6-1, the J gene TRBJ1-1; 7 bases agree with TRBD1. Trimming took 6 bases from V and 5 from J; bases not matched to a gene: 12. Germline CDR1 and CDR2: MNHNS and SASEGT. CDR3 length: 15 amino acids. CDR3 DNA sequence: TGTGCCAGCAGACCTTTTCAGGGGGTAGAGACTGAAGCTTTCTTT. Encoded protein: CASRPFQGVETEAFF.

This clonotype was seen many times. The chain recombines TRBV6-1 with TRBJ1-5; D not resolved. Germline V gene lookup returns CDR1 MNHNS and CDR2 SASEGT. The CDR3 length is 14 residues. V lost 2 bases, J lost 8 bases, and 13 bases lay in between. CDR3 amino acids: CASSERAASEPQHF. In nucleotides, the CDR3 is TGTGCCAGCAGTGAAAGGGCCGCCTCGGAGCCCCAGCATTTT.

This clonotype was recorded at least ten times. The chain uses TRBV6-1 and TRBJ1-2; tentative D call: TRBD1 (5 bases). This CDR3 region has 16 residues. Germline CDR1 reads MNHNS; CDR2 reads SASEGT. V was clipped by 5 bases and J by 7 bases, with 23 bases between them. The chain's CDR3 is CASSQTLRGVRTGYTF. Here the CDR3 DNA reads TGTGCCAGCAGTCAGACCCTCCGGGGGGTGCGAACTGGCTACACCTTC.

This clonotype was seen many times. The chain uses TRBV12-3 or TRBV12-4 and TRBJ2-5; tentatively, D is TRBD2 (5 bases). Between the trimmed V and J ends, which lost 8 bases and 2 bases, there was a span of 12 bases. CDR3 size: 13 residues. CDR3 in DNA: TGTGCCAGCGCCCTGAGAGGGCAAGAGACCCAGTACTTC. This translates into CASALRGQETQYF.

To note about this clonotype: A much larger clone lies one base from this, so it may be a read error. The V gene is TRBV28, the J gene TRBJ2-1, with 8 bases matching TRBD2. The length of the CDR3 is 20 residues. CDR1 and CDR2 from the germline V gene are MDHEN and SYDVKM. Trimming at V came to 0 bases and at J to 7 bases, leaving 20 bases not matched to a gene. CDR3 nucleotide sequence: TGTGCCAGCAGTTTATGGCCCCTATCTCTACCGGGAGGGGTACGTAATGAGCAGTTCTTC. Its protein is CASSLWPLSLPGGVRNEQFF.

In this sample, this clonotype turned up a few times. J is TRBJ1-5 and V is TRBV20-1, with D possibly TRBD1 on 5 matching bases. This CDR3 is built from 14 residues. With 0 bases removed from V and 7 bases from J, the gap between germline ends came to 13 bases. CDR1 DFQATT and CDR2 SNEGSKA come from the germline V gene (reference sequence). In nucleotides, the CDR3 is TGCAGTGCTAGAGAGTCGGGGGAGCGGCAGCCCCAGCATTTT. Protein: CSARESGERQPQHF.

This sequence joins TRBV3-1 and TRBJ1-2, with D possibly being TRBD1 (5 bases). CDR3 size: 13 residues. The ends were cut back, 5 bases at V and 3 bases at J, with 10 bases in the middle. Germline lookup yields CDR1 LGHDT and CDR2 YNNKEL (reference sequence). CDR3 nucleotide sequence: TGTGCCAGCAGCGGGACGGTCGACTATGGCTACACCTTC. Translated, it gives CASSGTVDYGYTF.

The chain joins TRBV10-3 to TRBJ1-2; the D gene is possibly TRBD1 (5 bases). This CDR3 has 14 residues. V was cut by 4 bases and J by 8 bases, with 17 bases left in between. In germline, CDR1 is ENHRY, CDR2 SYGVKD. The CDR3 sequence: CAISGRGADGGYTF. The DNA of the CDR3 is TGTGCCATCAGTGGCCGGGGCGCCGATGGCGGCTACACCTTC.

This clonotype was recorded at least ten times. The V and J genes are TRBV15 and TRBJ2-4, with 7 bases lining up with TRBD1. Germline V gene lookup returns CDR1 LNHNV and CDR2 YYDKDF (reference sequence). The junction had 7 bases not matched to a gene; V was cut back by 4 bases and J by 1 base. This CDR3 spans 16 amino acids. CDR3 protein: CATSTRGRGAKNIQYF. The CDR3 nucleotides read TGTGCCACCAGCACCCGCGGCAGGGGGGCCAAAAACATTCAGTACTTC.

This clonotype was counted many times. This chain joins TRBV19 and TRBJ1-4; unclear D gene. V lost 5 bases and J lost 0, with 10 bases in between. This CDR3 has 15 residues. Germline V gene sequence: CDR1 LNHDA, CDR2 SQIVND (reference sequence). CDR3 amino acids: CASSATTATNEKLFF. The CDR3 DNA is TGTGCCAGTAGTGCAACAACGGCAACTAATGAAAAACTGTTTTTT.

Notes on this clonotype: Just one base apart from a much larger clone, this may be a read error. CDR3 sequence (DNA): TGTGCCAGCACCCCTCTAAGAGGGGGTGACACTGAAGCTTTCTTT. This codes for CASTPLRGGDTEAFF. The chain employs TRBV2 and TRBJ1-1, with D possibly TRBD1 on 6 matching bases. Germline CDR1 and CDR2: SNHLY and FYNNEI. Trimming took off 7 bases at V and 3 bases at J, with 18 bases between the two ends. This CDR3 spans 15 amino acids.

The J gene is TRBJ2-2, the V gene TRBV10-1; D might be TRBD1 (6 bases). The germline V and J ends were trimmed by 6 bases and 6 bases, with 14 bases remaining between them. Germline lookup yields CDR1 WNHNN and CDR2 SYGVQD (reference sequence). The CDR3 length is 14 residues. The CDR3 DNA follows: TGCGCCAGCAGAGCTCAGGGACACGCCGGGGAGCTGTTTTTT. Its protein is CASRAQGHAGELFF.

This clonotype was recorded many times. The chain links TRBV7-2 to TRBJ2-1; TRBD1 is a possible D gene (5 bases). CDR1 is SGHTA, CDR2 FQGNSA, per germline. Trimming left V 0 bases short and J 1 base short, with 7 bases between. The CDR3 is 15 amino acids. The CDR3 DNA sequence: TGTGCCAGCAGCTTAGCGGGGCCGTCCTACAATGAGCAGTTCTTC. Translated: CASSLAGPSYNEQFF.

Many counts were recorded for this clonotype. The J gene is TRBJ1-1, the V gene TRBV7-9; the D is unclear. The CDR3 has 14 residues. Germline lookup yields CDR1 SEHNR and CDR2 FQNEAQ (reference sequence). Deletions cut 1 base from V and 4 bases from J, with 10 bases between. The DNA for the CDR3 is TGTGCCAGCAGCTTAGGTGTGGTGGGCACTGAAGCTTTCTTT. Translation: CASSLGVVGTEAFF.

The chain joins TRBV4-3 to TRBJ1-6; maybe TRBD1 (6 bases). This CDR3 contains 14 residues. The V gene lost 0 bases and the J gene lost 8 bases, with 8 bases spanning the gap. The germline V gene encodes CDR1 LGHNA and CDR2 YSLEER. In DNA form, the CDR3 reads TGCGCCAGCAGCCAAGACGACAGGCATTCACCCCTCCACTTT. This sequence encodes CASSQDDRHSPLHF.

This clonotype turned up a few times. V is TRBV14 and J is TRBJ1-3; D might be TRBD1 (6 bases). CDR1 and CDR2 (germline): SGHDN, FVKESK. The CDR3 contains 17 residues. Between the trimmed V and J ends, which lost 3 bases and 4 bases, there was a span of 19 bases. The CDR3 is CASSHPGTFRGGNTIYF. As DNA, the CDR3 is TGTGCCAGCAGCCACCCCGGGACATTTCGAGGAGGAAACACCATATATTTT.

The table lists this clonotype with many counts. The rearrangement links TRBV29-1 to TRBJ1-1; no definite D call. CDR1 and CDR2 (germline): SQVTM, ANQGSEA. The CDR3 is made up of 11 amino acids. V lost 4 bases, J lost 5 bases, and 8 bases lay in between. As DNA, the CDR3 is TGCAGCGTTGTCCCAACTACTGAAGCTTTCTTT. It specifies CSVVPTTEAFF.

This rearrangement joins TRBV6-2 or TRBV6-3 to TRBJ1-2; a weak D match, TRBD1 (5 bases). The CDR3 has 13 amino acids. Trimming took 0 bases from V and 6 from J, leaving 8 bases between them. Germline V gives CDR1 MNHEY, CDR2 SVGEGT. For the CDR3, the DNA is TGTGCCAGCAGTTACTCGAGAGGGGATGGCTACACCTTC. It encodes CASSYSRGDGYTF.

The chain links TRBV4-3 to TRBJ2-7, with D perhaps matching TRBD1 (6 bases). Germline V gene data show CDR1 as LGHNA and CDR2 as YSLEER. Trimming shortened V by 0 bases and J by 3 bases, and 9 bases separated the two germline ends. The CDR3 has 14 residues. CDR3 region: CASSQESDSYEQYF. CDR3 bases: TGCGCCAGCAGCCAAGAATCGGACAGCTACGAGCAGTACTTC.

Here the CDR3 DNA reads TGTGCCAGCAGCCCGATAGCGGGAGAGTCCTACGAGCAGTACTTC. It yields the protein CASSPIAGESYEQYF. The J gene is TRBJ2-7, the V gene TRBV7-9, with 9 bases lining up with TRBD2. After removal of 5 bases from V and 1 base from J, the junction contained 6 bases not matched to a gene. CDR3 length: 15 amino acids. Germline values: CDR1 SEHNR, CDR2 FQNEAQ (reference sequence).

There are many counts of this clonotype. The chain has TRBV20-1 and TRBJ2-1, with D maybe TRBD2 (6 bases). Per germline, CDR1 DFQATT and CDR2 SNEGSKA (reference sequence). This CDR3 is 12 amino acids long. V gave up 7 bases and J gave up 10 bases, with 17 bases separating them. DNA for the CDR3: TGCAGTGTCACCTCGGGGGACCAGGAGCAGTTCTTC. The encoded protein is CSVTSGDQEQFF.

This clonotype was seen repeatedly, ten times or more. V gene TRBV11-2 combines with J gene TRBJ2-5; tentatively, D is TRBD2 (6 bases). V was shortened by 5 bases and J by 5 bases, with 15 bases between the two germline ends. The CDR3 length is 14 residues. CDR1 and CDR2 (germline): SGHAT, FQNNGV. The CDR3 DNA is TGTGCCAGCAGCATAGGGACTGGGCGGGAGACCCAGTACTTC. Protein: CASSIGTGRETQYF. The variable domain in full, completed from reference TRBV11-2 and TRBJ2-5, reads EAGVAQSPRYKIIEKRQSVAFWCNPISGHATLYWYQQILGQGPKLLIQFQNNGVVDDSQLPKDRFSAERLKGVDSTLKIQPAKLEDSAVYLCASSIGTGRETQYFGPGTRLLVL.